These 3 T cell receptor beta chains were sequenced from one sample in a study of beta chain bispecific antibodies for T cell cancers. Study-level points and caveats: Most targeted TRBV signal came from the leukemia cell line cells, not normal T cells.

These TCRs are of unknown antigen specificity. In TCRdb, the 5' RACE reads were re-called with MiXCR into one record per CDR3 protein. There are about 17,000 distinct CDR3 sequences in the sample; around 2.1% occur only once, and 6.9% lies in the top ten. T cells were expanded from blood mononuclear cells for 2 to 3 days with anti-CD3 OKT3 or CD3/CD28 beads. Source material: healthy donor T cells cultured with leukemia cells. These TCRs come from a human donor in good health. Some clones in this sample may be carry-over from other donors' samples.

This clonotype was counted at least ten times. V usage is TRBV3-1 and J usage is TRBJ2-7, with TRBD1 matching over 9 bases. Trimming took 6 bases from V and 2 from J; bases not matched to a gene: 8. Per germline, CDR1 LGHDT and CDR2 YNNKEL (reference sequence). The CDR3 has 15 residues. DNA for the CDR3: TGTGCCAGCAGTCCTATACAGGGGGCTGCCTACGAGCAGTACTTC. Translation: CASSPIQGAAYEQYF.

The chain uses TRBV7-9 and TRBJ2-7, with D tentatively TRBD1 (5 bases). V was pared by 1 base and J by 2 bases, with 9 bases between. Germline V gene sequence: CDR1 SEHNR, CDR2 FQNEAQ (reference sequence). The CDR3 runs 14 residues. CDR3 sequence reads: CASSLGARAYEQYF. Here the CDR3 DNA reads TGTGCCAGCAGCTTAGGTGCCAGGGCCTACGAGCAGTACTTC.

Many counts were recorded for this clonotype. The chain carries TRBV5-1 and TRBJ1-1; tentatively, D is TRBD1 (5 bases). V lost 4 bases to trimming and J lost 8 bases, with 15 bases between them. The CDR3 runs 13 residues. Germline CDR1 is SGHRS and CDR2 is YFSETQ. The CDR3 protein is CASSPTPQGEAFF. The CDR3 DNA follows: TGCGCCAGCAGCCCGACCCCCCAGGGAGAAGCTTTCTTT.